The clone carrying this T cell receptor (beta chain) was counted only a few times. The source of the sample is a study of blood T cell repertoires in COVID-19. Overall study: Sites across the United States, Italy and Spain contributed samples from acute and convalescent COVID-19. Sources were T cells, B-cell-depleted T cells, or PBMCs; the material itself was cDNA or gDNA.

As processed by the authors: The assay estimated nucleated cells by amplifying reference gene primers. Measured with immunoSEQ multiplex PCR; TCRdb has only the in-frame clones, and not every one. The D gene and trimming were derived from the DNA, and the V and J assignments and clone size from that table. In the table there are around 70,000 clones, roughly 80% of which are singletons. The CDR3 runs 16 residues. Germline V gene sequence: CDR1 SGHRS, CDR2 YFSETQ. V was clipped by 4 bases and J by 7 bases, with 20 bases between them. The clonotype comes from a woman older than 75 with active or convalescent COVID-19. V usage is TRBV5-1 and J usage is TRBJ2-2; possibly TRBD1 for D (7 bases). Specimen: peripheral blood. The CDR3 nucleotides are TGCGCCAGCAGCCCGAGGACAGGCGGGAATGGCGGGGAGCTGTTTTTT. Encoded protein: CASSPRTGGNGGELFF.